Below, 20 T cell receptor beta chains from the same sample are listed, as sequenced in a study of T cell changes during pregnancy in multiple sclerosis. Data came from immunoSEQ multiplex PCR; TCRdb stores just in-frame clones and leaves some out. The table records over 60,000 clones, about nine tenths of them present only once. The sample here was peripheral blood, taken in the first trimester of pregnancy. The receptor source for this set is a female donor with multiple sclerosis, enrolled in a pregnancy study.

On this clone: A read error may account for a junction end that differs from germline. V is TRBV18 and J is TRBJ2-7; 8 bases agree with TRBD1. This CDR3 has 13 residues. Per germline, CDR1 KGHSH and CDR2 LQKENI. CDR3 sequence: CASSPFTEGQGNF. The CDR3 DNA is TGTGCCAGCTCACCATTTACTGAAGGACAGGGAAACTTC.

The chain employs TRBV6-1 and TRBJ1-3, with D possibly TRBD1 on 6 matching bases. Trimming took 3 bases from V and 0 from J, leaving 12 bases between them. The CDR3 is 16 amino acids. CDR1 is MNHNS and CDR2 is SASEGT in the germline V gene. The CDR3 loop reads CASSDYRASSGNTIYF. CDR3 coding DNA: TGTGCCAGCAGTGACTACAGGGCTAGCTCTGGAAACACCATATATTTT.

Only one count was recorded for this clone. The chain links TRBV4-3 to TRBJ2-1; maybe TRBD1 (6 bases). Trimming pared 4 bases from V and 3 bases from J, leaving 13 bases between. The CDR3 covers 15 residues. Germline lookup yields CDR1 LGHNA and CDR2 YSLEER. The CDR3 region is CASSLEAGDYNEQFF. The CDR3 DNA sequence: TGCGCCAGCAGCCTCGAGGCAGGGGACTACAATGAGCAGTTCTTC.

The chain carries TRBV18 and TRBJ1-2; 9 nucleotides match TRBD1. V trimming: 4 bases; J trimming: 3 bases; junction bases outside the gene matches: 6. This CDR3 contains 15 residues. CDR1 and CDR2 (germline): KGHSH, LQKENI. Here the CDR3 reads CASSRPGQGDYGYTF. The CDR3 DNA is TGTGCCAGCTCACGACCGGGACAGGGTGACTATGGCTACACCTTC.

The chain combines TRBV2 with TRBJ2-2; possible D gene TRBD2, 6 bases. From germline, CDR1 is SNHLY and CDR2 FYNNEI. The V end was cut by 6 bases, the J end by 6 bases, with 17 bases between. The CDR3 is 15 amino acids. The CDR3 DNA sequence: TGTGCCAGCAGGCTTAAGACTAGTCTTCCCGGGGAGCTGTTTTTT. The encoded protein is CASRLKTSLPGELFF.

The chain joins TRBV5-1 to TRBJ2-4; D may be TRBD1 (5 bases). The germline V and J ends were trimmed by 0 bases and 4 bases, with 5 bases remaining between them. The CDR3 loop spans 13 amino acids. Germline CDR1 SGHRS, CDR2 YFSETQ. In nucleotides, the CDR3 is TGCGCCAGCAGCTTGGAGGGGAAAAACATTCAGTACTTC. Encoded protein: CASSLEGKNIQYF.

The chain uses TRBV10-2 and TRBJ2-3, with 12 bases aligning to TRBD2. The V and J ends lost 4 bases and 5 bases, in that order; junction bases with no gene match: 4. The CDR3 has 15 amino acids. Germline assignment: CDR1 WSHSY and CDR2 SAAADI. The CDR3 protein is CASSGLAGAGDTQYF. Here the CDR3 DNA reads TGCGCCAGCAGTGGACTAGCGGGAGCCGGAGATACGCAGTATTTT.

This clone was detected only a few times. The chain employs TRBV4-2 and TRBJ2-5, with TRBD2 as a possible D gene (7 bases). This CDR3 region has 13 residues. V gave up 6 bases and J gave up 5 bases, with 13 bases separating them. Germline CDR1 and CDR2: LGHNA and YNFKEQ. CDR3 loop: CASSARGAETQYF. The DNA of the CDR3 is TGTGCCAGCAGTGCTCGGGGGGCTGAGACCCAGTACTTC.

The J gene is TRBJ2-7, the V gene TRBV5-4; 9 nucleotides align to TRBD1. Germline V gene lookup returns CDR1 SGHNT and CDR2 YYREEE (reference sequence). J gave up 6 bases and V 4 bases, and 8 bases lay outside the gene matches. The CDR3 has 14 residues. CDR3 region: CASSPSTGGVEQYF. CDR3 in DNA: TGTGCCAGCAGCCCTTCGACAGGGGGTGTCGAGCAGTACTTC.

V gene TRBV19 combines with J gene TRBJ1-5; 7 bases map to TRBD1. The V gene end was trimmed by 6 bases and the J gene end by 7 bases; junction bases not matched to a gene: 9. The germline CDR1 and CDR2 sequences are LNHDA and SQIVND (reference sequence). The length of the CDR3 is 14 residues. The CDR3 DNA reads TGTGCCAGTAGGGGGCGACAGGGCGGCCAGCCCCAGCATTTT. Its protein is CASRGRQGGQPQHF.

The chain links TRBV7-2 to TRBJ1-1, with 7 bases that match TRBD1. This CDR3 has 13 amino acids. After removal of 5 bases from V and 4 bases from J, the junction contained 4 bases not matched to a gene. CDR1 and CDR2 (germline): SGHTA, FQGNSA. CDR3 nucleotide sequence: TGTGCCAGCAGCCCGGGACAGCTCACTGAAGCTTTCTTT. This sequence encodes CASSPGQLTEAFF.

V is TRBV25-1 and J is TRBJ2-1; tentative D call: TRBD1 (6 bases). Trimming pared 1 base from V and 5 bases from J, leaving 18 bases between. CDR1 and CDR2 (germline): MGHDK, SYGVNS. The CDR3 extends over 17 amino acids. CDR3 in amino acids: CASSEWVTGQKNNEQFF. Here the CDR3 DNA reads TGTGCCAGCAGTGAATGGGTGACAGGACAGAAAAACAATGAGCAGTTCTTC.

The rearrangement uses TRBV5-8 and TRBJ1-5; the D gene is possibly TRBD1 (5 bases). The germline V gene encodes CDR1 SGHTS and CDR2 YDEGEE. V lost 3 bases and J 2 bases, leaving 12 bases between the germline ends. The CDR3 is made up of 15 amino acids. CDR3 coding DNA: TGTGCCAGCAGCTGGGACCGCGGGGGCAATCAGCCCCAGCATTTT. Translated: CASSWDRGGNQPQHF.

CDR3 DNA: TGTGCCAGTAGTATGGGGGAGGCATCTGAAGCTTTCTTT. Translating it yields CASSMGEASEAFF. The chain carries TRBV19 and TRBJ1-1; maybe TRBD1 (5 bases). V shed 3 bases and J shed 6 bases, with 11 bases lying between them. CDR3 size: 13 residues. Germline-derived CDR1 and CDR2 are LNHDA and SQIVND (reference sequence).

The gene calls are TRBV9 and TRBJ1-2; 8 nucleotides align to TRBD1. This CDR3 comprises 14 residues. Per germline, CDR1 SGDLS and CDR2 YYNGEE. V gave up 4 bases and J gave up 4 bases; unmatched junction bases: 6. CDR3 DNA: TGTGCCAGCAGCCAACACGACAGGGGCTATGGCTACACCTTC. Amino acids: CASSQHDRGYGYTF.

The V and J genes are TRBV18 and TRBJ1-4; 9 positions match TRBD1. The CDR3 extends over 15 amino acids. The V segment lost 0 bases and the J segment 7 bases; nucleotides outside the gene matches: 3. CDR1 is KGHSH, CDR2 LQKENI, per germline. For the CDR3, the DNA is TGTGCCAGCTCACCACCGGGACAGGGTACTGAAAAACTGTTTTTT. Its protein is CASSPPGQGTEKLFF.

Remarks on this clone: The same CDR3 also results from other DNA sequences found in this sample. This rearrangement joins TRBV2 to TRBJ1-1; D is ambiguous. The CDR3 sequence is 14 residues long. Trimming shortened V by 9 bases and J by 1 base, and 15 bases separated the two germline ends. Germline V gives CDR1 SNHLY, CDR2 FYNNEI. CDR3 nucleotide sequence: TGTGCCAGTAGTCCGGACGGGAAGAACACTGAAGCTTTCTTT. Encoded protein: CASSPDGKNTEAFF.

The chain carries TRBV2 and TRBJ1-6; D not certain. CDR3 length: 16 amino acids. The V gene's germline CDR1 is SNHLY and CDR2 FYNNEI. The ends were cut back, 2 bases at V and 12 bases at J, with 20 bases in the middle. Written as DNA, the CDR3 is TGTGCCAGCAGTGAAAATGGGCCAGCATATAATGTACCCCTCCACTTT. Amino acids: CASSENGPAYNVPLHF. The full variable domain, completed using reference TRBV2 and TRBJ1-6, is EPEVTQTPSHQVTQMGQEVILRCVPISNHLYFYWYRQILGQKVEFLVSFYNNEISEKSEIFDDQFSVERPDGSNFTLKIRSTKLEDSAMYFCASSENGPAYNVPLHFGNGTRLTVT.

In its sample, this clone was seen once. The V gene is TRBV5-4, the J gene TRBJ1-1; D is ambiguous. Trimming cost V 0 bases and J 4 bases, with 16 bases left between them. The CDR3 is 16 amino acids. The germline CDR1 and CDR2 sequences are SGHNT and YYREEE (reference sequence). The CDR3 DNA reads TGTGCCAGCAGCTTGGGGAGAGGAAATCCTCCCACTGAAGCTTTCTTT. This encodes CASSLGRGNPPTEAFF. The entire variable domain, with the rest obtained from reference TRBV5-4 and TRBJ1-1, is as follows: ETGVTQSPTHLIKTRGQQVTLRCSSQSGHNTVSWYQQALGQGPQFIFQYYREEENGRGNFPPRFSGLQFPNYSSELNVNALELDDSALYLCASSLGRGNPPTEAFFGQGTRLTVV.

In its sample, this clone was seen a few times. The V gene is TRBV6-1, the J gene TRBJ1-1; TRBD1 is a possible D gene (6 bases). Germline CDR1 MNHNS, CDR2 SASEGT. Trimming stripped 7 bases from V and 10 bases from J, with 13 bases between. The CDR3 contains 11 residues. The CDR3: CASNRGWGAFF. The CDR3 DNA reads as TGTGCCAGCAATAGGGGGTGGGGAGCTTTCTTT.